This TCR beta chain was found in a study of shared clonotypes between healthy human individuals. Profiled with immunoSEQ multiplex PCR; TCRdb holds only in-frame clones, not every one. The sample holds about 1.5 million clones, approximately 97% seen once. This clone was seen just once. This CDR3 is also generated by other DNA sequences in the sample. Specimen: naive CD4+ T cells sorted from blood. This sample's subset: CD45RA+ positively selected. The TCR originated in a man under 40 in good health.

The DNA of the CDR3 is TGTGCCAGCAGTTACAGCGGGGAGCAGTACTTC. Residues: CASSYSGEQYF. The chain employs TRBV6-5 and TRBJ2-7, with D tentatively TRBD2 (6 bases). The V and J ends lost 2 bases and 7 bases respectively, with 6 bases between them. CDR3 length: 11 amino acids. Germline-derived CDR1 and CDR2 are MNHEY and SVGAGI.